These 17 T cell receptor beta chains came from one sample sequenced in a study of early T cells in non-severe SARS-CoV-2 infection. TCRdb processed the 5' RACE reads anew with MiXCR; each CDR3 protein has one entry. The sample consists of roughly 32,000 distinct CDR3 sequences, about 6% of them appearing once. The source material was whole blood. The receptors derive from an adult who was a healthcare worker with PCR-confirmed SARS-CoV-2 infection or an uninfected control (not recorded which).

V gene TRBV24-1 combines with J gene TRBJ1-1; D gene ambiguous. V lost 5 bases and J 1 base, leaving 10 bases between the germline ends. Germline-derived CDR1 and CDR2 are KGHDR and SFDVKD. This CDR3 contains 14 residues. The CDR3 region is CATSGSPPNTEAFF. The CDR3 nucleotides read TGTGCCACCAGTGGTTCCCCCCCGAACACTGAAGCTTTCTTT.

This clonotype was observed many times. The chain is built from TRBV11-2 and TRBJ2-3; D perhaps matches TRBD1 (6 bases). Looked up from germline, CDR1 is SGHAT and CDR2 is FQNNGV. The V and J ends lost 5 bases and 2 bases respectively, with 20 bases between them. This CDR3 has 17 residues. In DNA form, the CDR3 reads TGTGCCAGCAGCATCACCACATCCGGGACATACACAGATACGCAGTATTTT. Translating gives CASSITTSGTYTDTQYF.

In its sample, this clonotype was seen many times. The rearrangement joins TRBV28 to TRBJ1-2; TRBD1 matches 8 bases. The CDR3 has 15 residues. CDR1 is MDHEN and CDR2 is SYDVKM in the germline V gene. The V and J ends lost 6 bases and 6 bases, in that order; junction bases with no gene match: 12. CDR3 nucleotide sequence: TGTGCCAGCAGGGAATCAACAGGGGGATTGGATGGCTACACCTTC. Translation gives CASRESTGGLDGYTF.

This sequence joins TRBV3-1 and TRBJ2-7; no definite D call. The ends were cut back, 0 bases at V and 3 bases at J, with 6 bases in the middle. The CDR3 extends over 13 amino acids. Germline loops: CDR1 LGHDT, CDR2 YNNKEL (reference sequence). CDR3 amino acids: CASSQDVSYEQYF. CDR3 in DNA: TGTGCCAGCAGCCAAGATGTGAGCTACGAGCAGTACTTC.

This clonotype was seen a single time. The chain couples TRBV12-3 or TRBV12-4 to TRBJ2-3; 9 nucleotides agree with TRBD2. Trimming took 3 bases from V and 3 from J; bases not matched to a gene: 1. This CDR3 contains 14 residues. Here the CDR3 DNA reads TGTGCCAGCAGTTTCAGCGGGGGGACAGATACGCAGTATTTT. Protein sequence: CASSFSGGTDTQYF.

This clonotype was detected only a few times. The V gene is TRBV6-2 or TRBV6-3, the J gene TRBJ2-2, with 7 bases aligning to TRBD1. Germline loops: CDR1 MNHEY, CDR2 SVGEGT. This CDR3 comprises 15 residues. Unmatched junction bases numbered 7, after V lost 7 bases and J lost 2 bases. The CDR3 here is CASNLRQGNTGELFF. CDR3 DNA: TGTGCCAGCAACCTTAGACAGGGTAACACCGGGGAGCTGTTTTTT.

Only a few counts were recorded for this clonotype. The chain recombines TRBV7-2 with TRBJ2-7; D might be TRBD1 (6 bases). There are 13 residues in the CDR3. The V end was cut by 3 bases, the J end by 7 bases, with 13 bases between. The germline V gene has CDR1 SGHTA and CDR2 FQGNSA. The CDR3 sequence is CASSFLPDREQYF. The CDR3 DNA sequence: TGTGCCAGCAGCTTCCTCCCCGACAGGGAGCAGTACTTC.

In its sample, this clonotype was seen many times. CDR3 residues: CASSRRGDQPQHF. The CDR3 nucleotides read TGTGCCAGCAGCCGCCGAGGGGATCAGCCCCAGCATTTT. The chain combines TRBV4-2 with TRBJ1-5, with D perhaps TRBD1 (5 bases). The CDR3 consists of 13 residues. The V end lost 4 bases, the J end lost 5 bases, and 9 bases lay between the germline ends. Per the germline V gene, CDR1 is LGHNA and CDR2 is YNFKEQ.

This clonotype was observed many times. The V and J genes are TRBV10-2 and TRBJ1-5; 7 positions match TRBD1. CDR3 length equals 15 residues. Germline-derived CDR1 and CDR2 are WSHSY and SAAADI. Unmatched junction bases numbered 12, after V lost 7 bases and J lost 6 bases. The CDR3 is CASTEIGGSGQPQHF. CDR3 DNA sequence: TGCGCCAGCACCGAGATAGGGGGCAGCGGTCAGCCCCAGCATTTT.

This clonotype was seen more than once but under ten times. The rearrangement uses TRBV10-3 and TRBJ2-1, with 9 bases aligning to TRBD1. This CDR3 spans 13 amino acids. After removal of 10 bases from V and 7 bases from J, the junction contained 8 bases not matched to a gene. Germline V gene sequence: CDR1 ENHRY, CDR2 SYGVKD. For the CDR3, the DNA is TGTGCCACGCGGGACAGGGACGAGAATGAGCAGTTCTTC. Its translation is CATRDRDENEQFF.

This clonotype was counted at least ten times. The V gene is TRBV19, the J gene TRBJ1-5; D not certain. The CDR3 loop spans 15 amino acids. Germline CDR1 reads LNHDA; CDR2 reads SQIVND (reference sequence). V lost 3 bases and J lost 0, with 9 bases in between. CDR3 sequence reads: CASSISEYSNQPQHF. As DNA, the CDR3 is TGTGCCAGTAGTATCAGCGAATATAGCAATCAGCCCCAGCATTTT.

This chain uses TRBV6-1 with TRBJ1-5; D is uncertain. From germline, CDR1 is MNHNS and CDR2 SASEGT. The germline V and J ends were trimmed by 6 bases and 1 base, with 7 bases remaining between them. CDR3 length equals 13 residues. The CDR3 loop reads CASRFTSNQPQHF. The DNA of the CDR3 is TGTGCCAGCAGATTTACAAGCAATCAGCCCCAGCATTTT.

This clonotype was observed a few times. The rearrangement uses TRBV7-2 and TRBJ2-7; a possible D gene is TRBD1 (5 bases). The V and J ends lost 5 bases and 0 bases respectively, with 11 bases between them. In germline, CDR1 is SGHTA, CDR2 FQGNSA. This CDR3 is built from 14 residues. In DNA, the CDR3 is TGTGCCAGCAGCCGGACACCACTCTCCTACGAGCAGTACTTC. It encodes CASSRTPLSYEQYF.

The J gene is TRBJ2-1, the V gene TRBV7-9, with TRBD2 matching 10 bases. CDR3 length: 16 residues. The V gene's germline CDR1 is SEHNR and CDR2 FQNEAQ (reference sequence). With 4 bases clipped from V and 9 bases from J, the junction kept 12 bases outside the gene matches. Written as DNA, the CDR3 is TGTGCCAGCAGCTCCTATAAAAAGCGGGGGGGCGTTGAGCAGTTCTTC. Amino acids: CASSSYKKRGGVEQFF.

This clonotype was picked up many times. The chain joins TRBV29-1 to TRBJ1-1; maybe TRBD1 (6 bases). Trimming removed 6 bases at V and 4 bases at J, with 9 bases between. Germline CDR1 reads SQVTM; CDR2 reads ANQGSEA. This CDR3 region has 11 residues. CDR3 nucleotides: TGCAGCGTCCCAGGGGCCACTGAAGCTTTCTTT. Translation gives CSVPGATEAFF.

This clonotype came up many times. CDR3 sequence: CSHRQRSGANVLTF. For the CDR3, the DNA is TGCAGTCATAGACAGCGCTCTGGGGCCAACGTCCTGACTTTC. This chain uses TRBV20-1 with TRBJ2-6; TRBD1 might be the D (5 bases). The CDR3 consists of 14 residues. V lost 8 bases and J 0 bases, leaving 11 bases between the germline ends. The germline CDR1 and CDR2 sequences are DFQATT and SNEGSKA (reference sequence).

At least ten counts were recorded for this clonotype. V gene TRBV30 combines with J gene TRBJ2-5; D might be TRBD1 or TRBD2, each matching 5 bases. Trimming left V 0 bases short and J 5 bases short, with 16 bases between. Germline V gives CDR1 GTSNPN, CDR2 SVGIG (reference sequence). CDR3 length equals 15 residues. This CDR3 reads CAWSVGTSPTETQYF. The CDR3 DNA follows: TGTGCCTGGAGTGTTGGGACCTCACCGACGGAGACCCAGTACTTC.